Below are 26 T cell receptor beta chains sequenced from a single sample in a study of control samples from healthy donors and cancer patients. Measured with immunoSEQ multiplex PCR; TCRdb has only the in-frame clones, and not every one. The sample has about 59,000 clones, roughly 90% seen once. The material sequenced was PBMCs. The receptors were sampled from a man in his forties with colorectal cancer.

This clone is classed as medium-sized (0.01 to 0.1%). This chain joins TRBV19 and TRBJ1-1; D is uncertain. The germline gives CDR1 LNHDA, CDR2 SQIVND (reference sequence). V lost 6 bases to trimming and J lost 3 bases, with 8 bases between them. The length of the CDR3 is 12 residues. The CDR3 coding sequence is TGTGCCAGTAGGATTGGAGACACTGAAGCTTTCTTT. It codes for CASRIGDTEAFF.

The genes are TRBV18 and TRBJ1-4; D might be TRBD1 (6 bases). V dropped 8 bases and J dropped 4 bases, with 11 bases sitting between them. Germline V lookup: CDR1 KGHSH, CDR2 LQKENI. This CDR3 is 13 amino acids long. CDR3 bases: TGTGCCAGCCGGACAGACCTTAATGAAAAACTGTTTTTT. Amino acid sequence: CASRTDLNEKLFF.

For the CDR3, the DNA is TGTGCCAGCAGCCCGGACAGGACAAACTATGGCTACACCTTC. It translates to CASSPDRTNYGYTF. J is TRBJ1-2 and V is TRBV7-8; TRBD1 matches at 7 bases. J gave up 2 bases and V 5 bases, and 5 bases lay outside the gene matches. CDR3 length equals 14 residues. Germline CDR1 is SGHVS and CDR2 is FQNEAQ. Full variable domain (missing parts from reference TRBV7-8 and TRBJ1-2): GAGVSQSPRYKVAKRGQDVALRCDPISGHVSLFWYQQALGQGPEFLTYFQNEAQLDKSGLPSDRFFAERPEGSVSTLKIQRTQQEDSAVYLCASSPDRTNYGYTFGSGTRLTVV.

Comments on this clone: At one end, the junction sequence differs from germline, possibly due to a read error. The chain uses TRBV2 and TRBJ1-2; 12 bases agree with TRBD1. Germline V gene sequence: CDR1 SNHLY, CDR2 FYNNEI. CDR3 length: 14 residues. CDR3 region: CTSSTTGQGAGYTF. The CDR3, as DNA: TGTACCAGCAGTACTACGGGACAGGGGGCCGGCTACACCTTC.

This chain links TRBV18 with TRBJ1-1, with D possibly being TRBD1 (5 bases). From germline, CDR1 is KGHSH and CDR2 LQKENI. V was shortened by 1 base and J by 1 base, with 16 bases between the two germline ends. The CDR3 loop spans 17 amino acids. The CDR3 nucleotides are TGTGCCAGCTCACCACTCGTGTCTGGGACGGGGAACACTGAAGCTTTCTTT. Translation: CASSPLVSGTGNTEAFF.

V gene TRBV20-1 combines with J gene TRBJ2-1; 10 nucleotides match TRBD2. Germline V gene sequence: CDR1 DFQATT, CDR2 SNEGSKA (reference sequence). CDR3 size: 14 residues. V trimming: 3 bases; J trimming: 4 bases; junction bases outside the gene matches: 3. CDR3 sequence: CSASGSGGYNEQFF. The CDR3 nucleotides read TGCAGTGCTAGTGGTAGCGGGGGGTACAATGAGCAGTTCTTC.

The chain recombines TRBV5-1 with TRBJ2-2; D ambiguous. V lost 2 bases to trimming and J lost 7 bases, with 6 bases between them. Looked up from germline, CDR1 is SGHRS and CDR2 is YFSETQ. The CDR3 has 12 amino acids. CDR3 residues: CASSLYLGELFF. CDR3 nucleotide sequence: TGCGCCAGCAGCTTATACCTCGGGGAGCTGTTTTTT.

In this sample, this clone turned up once. V is TRBV6-1 and J is TRBJ2-2, with D maybe TRBD1 (5 bases). The CDR3 is made up of 17 amino acids. Looked up from germline, CDR1 is MNHNS and CDR2 is SASEGT. Trimming stripped 2 bases from V and 6 bases from J, with 19 bases between. The CDR3 sequence is CASSEPVQAGLSGELFF. In DNA, the CDR3 is TGTGCCAGCAGTGAACCGGTCCAGGCAGGGTTGTCCGGGGAGCTGTTTTTT.

The V gene is TRBV6-5, the J gene TRBJ2-5; no definite D call. Looked up from germline, CDR1 is MNHEY and CDR2 is SVGAGI. V was cut by 7 bases and J by 4 bases, with 4 bases left in between. The length of the CDR3 is 10 residues. CDR3 loop: CASKRETQYF. CDR3 nucleotides: TGTGCCAGCAAAAGAGAGACCCAGTACTTC.

This sequence joins TRBV5-8 and TRBJ1-1, with unresolved D. Per the germline V gene, CDR1 is SGHTS and CDR2 is YDEGEE. The V end lost 0 bases, the J end lost 1 base, and 10 bases lay between the germline ends. The CDR3 is 15 amino acids. In nucleotides, the CDR3 is TGTGCCAGCAGCTTGGCGGGGTCCGAGAACACTGAAGCTTTCTTT. It codes for CASSLAGSENTEAFF.

This clone has only one observation. The chain recombines TRBV11-2 with TRBJ1-1, with TRBD1 identical over 9 bases. V was clipped by 4 bases and J by 9 bases; unmatched bases: 12. Germline V lookup: CDR1 SGHAT, CDR2 FQNNGV. There are 15 residues in the CDR3. The CDR3: CASSSLPGQGNQAFF. In DNA form, the CDR3 reads TGTGCCAGCAGCTCTCTACCGGGACAGGGTAATCAAGCTTTCTTT.

This clone was detected once. One end of the junction fails to match germline, which may point to a read error. The chain combines TRBV29-1 with TRBJ2-1; TRBD1 or TRBD2 may be the D gene (6 bases each). The CDR3 loop spans 14 amino acids. Germline V gene sequence: CDR1 SQVTM, CDR2 ANQGSEA. The CDR3 region is CSAELMGGGNEQFF. The DNA of the CDR3 is TGCAGCGCTGAACTCATGGGGGGCGGGAATGAGCAGTTCTTC.

The CDR3 DNA follows: TGTGCCAGCAGCCTGGGACAGGGGGCGAAGGGGGAGACCCAGTACTTC. Its protein product is CASSLGQGAKGETQYF. This chain connects TRBV3-1 (or the pseudogene TRBV3-2) to TRBJ2-5; 12 nucleotides line up with TRBD1. The CDR3 is 16 amino acids. Germline V gene data show CDR1 as LGHDT and CDR2 as YNNKEL (reference sequence). V dropped 4 bases and J dropped 5; count of bases not matched to a gene: 8.

V gene TRBV5-6 combines with J gene TRBJ1-5, with 10 positions matching TRBD1. The CDR3 is 14 residues long. CDR1 is SGHDT and CDR2 is YYEEEE in the germline V gene. The J segment lost 6 bases and the V segment lost 5 bases, leaving 5 bases of the junction unmatched. The chain's CDR3 is CASSRTGGFQPQHF. The DNA for the CDR3 is TGTGCCAGCAGTCGGACAGGGGGTTTTCAGCCCCAGCATTTT.

The chain combines TRBV5-1 with TRBJ2-5; D call uncertain. V lost 4 bases and J lost 5, with 15 bases in between. Germline V gives CDR1 SGHRS, CDR2 YFSETQ. There are 14 residues in the CDR3. CDR3 bases: TGCGCCAGCAGCCACCGGGCTGGGGTTGAGACCCAGTACTTC. Translating it yields CASSHRAGVETQYF.

The chain carries TRBV11-3 and TRBJ2-7, with D unclear. Trimming cost V 5 bases and J 4 bases, with 18 bases left between them. CDR1 and CDR2 from the germline V gene are SGHNT and YENEEA. The CDR3 sequence is 15 residues long. The CDR3 nucleotides read TGTGCCAGCAGCCCCAGCCCTGGAGCGCCGTACGAGCAGTACTTC. It codes for CASSPSPGAPYEQYF.

J is TRBJ1-2 and V is TRBV4-2, with 7 nucleotides matching TRBD1. Germline lookup yields CDR1 LGHNA and CDR2 YNFKEQ. After removal of 2 bases from V and 6 bases from J, the junction contained 3 bases not matched to a gene. This CDR3 contains 13 residues. The CDR3 spells CASSQTGTDGYTF. DNA of the CDR3: TGTGCCAGCAGCCAAACCGGGACAGATGGCTACACCTTC.

V usage is TRBV4-1 and J usage is TRBJ1-1; tentative D call: TRBD1 (5 bases). The V end was cut by 3 bases, the J end by 1 base, with 15 bases between. This CDR3 contains 16 residues. Germline V gives CDR1 MGHRA, CDR2 YSYEKL. CDR3 protein: CASSQNSIGGNTEAFF. CDR3 DNA sequence: TGCGCCAGCAGCCAGAACAGTATCGGGGGGAACACTGAAGCTTTCTTT.

J is TRBJ2-7 and V is TRBV5-1; weak D call: TRBD1 (5 bases). V gave up 0 bases and J gave up 0 bases, with 13 bases separating them. The CDR3 runs 16 residues. Germline V lookup: CDR1 SGHRS, CDR2 YFSETQ. The CDR3 region has the DNA TGCGCCAGCAGCTTGGCTGCAGGGTGGACCTCCTACGAGCAGTACTTC. Its protein is CASSLAAGWTSYEQYF.

This chain links TRBV10-1 with TRBJ2-7; possible D gene TRBD1, 5 bases. The germline V and J ends were trimmed by 6 bases and 0 bases, with 27 bases remaining between them. Germline V lookup: CDR1 WNHNN, CDR2 SYGVQD (reference sequence). CDR3 length: 19 residues. The CDR3 region has the DNA TGCGCCAGCAGGCCCAGGGATTGGACAATCCTCCACAGCTCCTACGAGCAGTACTTC. Protein product: CASRPRDWTILHSSYEQYF.

The rearrangement uses TRBV7-9 and TRBJ2-3, with D tentatively TRBD2 (5 bases). V lost 4 bases and J 2 bases, leaving 13 bases between the germline ends. Germline V gene sequence: CDR1 SEHNR, CDR2 FQNEAQ (reference sequence). The CDR3 length is 15 residues. In DNA form, the CDR3 reads TGTGCCAGCAGCTCATTTACCGGGATCACAGATACGCAGTATTTT. Its protein product is CASSSFTGITDTQYF.

The gene calls are TRBV7-9 and TRBJ1-6; 9 bases agree with TRBD1. This CDR3 spans 17 amino acids. The trim removed 5 bases at V and 0 bases at J, leaving 5 bases unmatched. Germline CDR1 is SEHNR and CDR2 is FQNEAQ (reference sequence). The CDR3 here is CASSKGQGGSYNSPLHF. The CDR3 nucleotides are TGTGCCAGCAGCAAGGGACAGGGAGGCTCCTATAATTCACCCCTCCACTTT.

The V and J genes are TRBV4-1 and TRBJ1-2, with D hard to call. The V and J ends lost 4 bases and 4 bases respectively, with 16 bases between them. The CDR3 consists of 15 residues. CDR1 and CDR2 (germline): MGHRA, YSYEKL. CDR3 sequence reads: CASSPRGAIFYGYTF. DNA for the CDR3: TGCGCCAGCAGCCCCCGTGGAGCGATCTTCTATGGCTACACCTTC.

V gene TRBV19 combines with J gene TRBJ2-3; tentative D call: TRBD1 (6 bases). CDR1 LNHDA and CDR2 SQIVND come from the germline V gene (reference sequence). The ends were cut back, 7 bases at V and 0 bases at J, with 14 bases in the middle. The CDR3 covers 15 residues. The CDR3 here is CASTAGTTSTDTQYF. The CDR3 DNA follows: TGTGCCAGTACCGCAGGGACAACGAGCACAGATACGCAGTATTTT.

This clone was counted once. The gene calls are TRBV11-2 and TRBJ2-5; the D is unclear. This CDR3 comprises 15 residues. The V end was cut by 0 bases, the J end by 1 base, with 9 bases between. The germline V gene has CDR1 SGHAT and CDR2 FQNNGV. The CDR3 loop reads CASSLDSRFQETQYF. The DNA for the CDR3 is TGTGCCAGCAGCTTAGATAGCAGATTCCAAGAGACCCAGTACTTC.

V gene TRBV7-9 combines with J gene TRBJ2-1, with D perhaps TRBD2 (6 bases). V lost 3 bases to trimming and J lost 12 bases, with 12 bases between them. In germline, CDR1 is SEHNR, CDR2 FQNEAQ (reference sequence). The CDR3 loop spans 12 amino acids. CDR3 residues: CASSLEGARQFF. The DNA of the CDR3 is TGTGCCAGCAGCTTGGAGGGTGCTCGGCAGTTCTTC.